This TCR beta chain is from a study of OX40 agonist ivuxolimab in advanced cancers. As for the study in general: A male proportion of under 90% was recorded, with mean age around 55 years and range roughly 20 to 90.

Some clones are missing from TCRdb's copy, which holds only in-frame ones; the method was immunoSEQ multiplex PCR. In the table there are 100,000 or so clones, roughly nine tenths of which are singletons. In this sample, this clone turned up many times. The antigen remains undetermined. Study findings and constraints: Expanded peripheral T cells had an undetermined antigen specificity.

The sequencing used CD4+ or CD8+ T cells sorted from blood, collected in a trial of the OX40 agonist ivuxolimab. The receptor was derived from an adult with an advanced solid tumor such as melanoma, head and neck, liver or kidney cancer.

CDR3 sequence (DNA): TGCGCCAGCAGCTTGGAACCCCCCGGACAGTCCTACGAGCAGTACTTC. Residues: CASSLEPPGQSYEQYF. The gene calls are TRBV5-1 and TRBJ2-7, with D tentatively TRBD1 (6 bases). CDR1 and CDR2 (germline): SGHRS, YFSETQ. The V end lost 0 bases, the J end lost 1 base, and 14 bases lay between the germline ends. This CDR3 comprises 16 residues.